Listed below are T cell receptor beta chains from one sample, sequenced in a study of cytomegalovirus exposure and HLA in healthy donors. Produced via immunoSEQ multiplex PCR; TCRdb's table is partial and in-frame only. The ten most abundant clones cover about 0.9% of a sample with about 210,000 clones. The specimen was PBMCs. The source is a woman aged 25 to 39 in good health and CMV-seropositive. The conserved cysteine and the conserved F or W are not part of the CDR3 here. The order of the fields is J gene, V gene, CDR3 protein.

>TRBJ2-3|TRBV7-8
ASSYQRFTDTQY
>TRBJ2-1|TRBV5-1
ASSLLAGYNNEQF
>TRBJ1-5|TRBV18
ASSRDRVNQPQH
>TRBJ2-7|TRBV6-1
ASSESGGGFYEQY
>TRBJ2-1|TRBV4-1
ASSQIPPFNEQF
>TRBJ2-7|TRBV9
ASSVGAEHSYEQY
>TRBJ2-4|TRBV5-6
ASSPWEGNIQY
>TRBJ2-7|TRBV6-5
ASSYLVGRGYEQY
>TRBJ1-1|TRBV7-2
ASSSTMRDTEAF
>TRBJ2-2|TRBV2
ATRGSESTGELF
>TRBJ2-1|TRBV11-2
ASSPRTGATGEQF
>TRBJ2-5|TRBV28
ASGRTGGIQETQY
>TRBJ1-1|TRBV30
AWKGGRRAF
>TRBJ2-7|TRBV5-1
ASSRQLAGLSYEQY
>TRBJ1-5|TRBV11-2
ASNIDRGYQPQH
>TRBJ2-5|TRBV5-1
ASSLGLAGPETQY
>TRBJ2-7|TRBV19
ASSSGGPAYEQY
>TRBJ2-7|TRBV5-1
ARLLTAGGSEFYEQY
>TRBJ2-7|TRBV5-1
ASSFFGTGEAEQY
>TRBJ1-6|TRBV11-2
ASSLGRGFSPLH
>TRBJ1-2|TRBV6-1
ASSLQSNYGYT
>TRBJ2-7|TRBV19
ASSSLTSPHEQY
>TRBJ2-2|TRBV30
AWNRGPLNTGELF
>TRBJ2-4|TRBV19
ASSPFPAKNIQY
>TRBJ1-5|TRBV10-3
AISVDRDQPQH
>TRBJ1-1|TRBV5-1
ASSLAGTGGPNSEAF
>TRBJ2-5|TRBV5-1
ASSPGGGQGQETQY
>TRBJ1-4|TRBV6-6
ASKLKDRSNEELF
>TRBJ1-1|TRBV19
ASGGRVGTEAF
>TRBJ2-7|TRBV2
ASAVAYEQY
>TRBJ1-2|TRBV5-1
ASSLELSGYGYT
>TRBJ2-3|TRBV15
ATMRGQGSDTQY
>TRBJ2-7|TRBV2
ASSSPDRVHEQY
>TRBJ2-2|TRBV4-1
ASSQLYRGSTGELF
>TRBJ1-2|TRBV27
ASSLGTPAGDYGYT
>TRBJ2-5|TRBV29-1
SARQGAGETQY
>TRBJ2-7|TRBV19
ASSIAGGFYEQY
>.|TRBV6-5
ASSYGVAGPYEQY
>TRBJ2-2|TRBV5-1
ASRSAGGGTGELF
>TRBJ2-5|TRBV30
AWMDCNPQETQY
>TRBJ2-3|TRBV6-1
ASLQGPNLDAQY
>TRBJ1-1|TRBV4-1
ASSLGTERNTEAF
>TRBJ2-2|TRBV2
ASMEHSGRANTGELF
>TRBJ2-7|TRBV28
ASSTLAGVVEQY
>TRBJ1-2|TRBV14
ASSQVTLGGYT
>TRBJ1-2|TRBV6-5
ASSYGTANYGYT
>TRBJ1-5|TRBV5-6
ASSLFGGNQPQH
>TRBJ2-7|TRBV18
ASSPGTGDEQY
>TRBJ1-3|TRBV5-1
ASQGSALSGNTIY
>TRBJ1-1|TRBV10-2
ASSLGASEAF
>TRBJ2-7|TRBV5-5
ASSLADSSYEQY
>TRBJ1-5|TRBV6-6
ASRWTGGDNQPQH
>TRBJ2-7|TRBV6-5
ASSYQVAGGLIEQY